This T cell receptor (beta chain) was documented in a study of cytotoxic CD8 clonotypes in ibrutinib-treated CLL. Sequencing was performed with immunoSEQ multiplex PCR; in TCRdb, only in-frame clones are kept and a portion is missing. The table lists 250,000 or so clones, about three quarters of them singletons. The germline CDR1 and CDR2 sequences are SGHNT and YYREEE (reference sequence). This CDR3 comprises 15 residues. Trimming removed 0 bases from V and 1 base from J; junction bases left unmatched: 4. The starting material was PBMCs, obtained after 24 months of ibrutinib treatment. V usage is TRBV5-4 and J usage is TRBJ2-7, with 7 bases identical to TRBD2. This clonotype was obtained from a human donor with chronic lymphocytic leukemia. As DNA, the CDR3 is TGTGCCAGCAGCTTGGAGGGCGGGAGATCCTACGAGCAGTACTTC. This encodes CASSLEGGRSYEQYF.